This T cell receptor beta chain originates from a study of T cells in Graves' hyperthyroidism and ophthalmopathy. It was considered stable Graves' hyperthyroidism when ophthalmopathy did not progress within 18 months. Diagnosis of hyperthyroidism was new in patients aged 18 to 65, and its duration was under 2 months. Every diagnosis used clinical symptoms, serum thyroxine and TRAb, thyroid ultrasound and orbital computed tomography. This clonotype has a handful of counts. Its target is unknown. It was RNA transcripts that yielded the amplified TCR beta CDR3 regions. A set of HTBI primers served as the primers for a first-round RT-PCR of the TCR CDR3. Via MiXCR, TCRdb re-called the multiplex PCR reads, giving one row per CDR3 protein. The data hold some 350,000 distinct CDR3 sequences, with approximately 25% observed a single time. CDR1 MNHNS and CDR2 SASEGT come from the germline V gene. This CDR3 is 15 amino acids long. Germline trimming cut 11 bases from V and 5 bases from J; bases unmatched to any gene: 16.

Overall study findings and caveats: The model identified upcoming ophthalmopathy a median around 6 months ahead of onset.

This TCR was sampled from a man in his forties or fifties with Graves' hyperthyroidism. V usage is TRBV6-1 and J usage is TRBJ2-5; 8 positions agree with TRBD2. The sequencing input was blood. In DNA, the CDR3 is TGTGCCTCCCGTGGCCAGCGGGAGTATGCTGAGACCCAGTACTTC. Its protein is CASRGQREYAETQYF.